This TCR beta chain was observed in a study of post-analysis software for immune sequencing data (dated by TCRdb to the mid-2010s). In the study overall: Recorded disease courses included relapsing-remitting, secondary progressive and progressive-relapsing multiple sclerosis, with some patients lacking subtype annotation. The patient repertoires were set against around eleven previously published healthy control repertoires from donors whose ages ranged from about 6 to 26 years. A subset of samples was prepared in parallel using single-end sample barcoding, then pooled and co-amplified after Illumina adapter ligation.

Cut back by 0 bases and 4 bases, the V and J ends lie 3 bases apart. Reading the germline V gene gives CDR1 SQVTM and CDR2 ANQGSEA. From the cysteine through the phenylalanine, the CDR3 covers 11 amino acids. CDR3 DNA only is kept here, 33 bases in frame from base 1. To demonstrate the VDJtools post-analysis software, TCR beta repertoires were profiled from the peripheral blood of roughly 14 young patients with multiple sclerosis. Multiple sclerosis patients were children and adolescents aged roughly 6 to 17 years. Details on this clonotype: What antigen it recognizes has not been identified. Per-base quality was not reported, and no clone a single base away is much larger than it.

What the research found in general, with its limitations: Significantly lower normalized Chao1 diversity was found in multiple sclerosis patients than in controls, suggesting substantial peripheral T-cell clonal expansion. Strong co-clustering of samples prepared in the same batch was shown by direct clustering with F measure, prompting a batch-effect correction. Roughly 5 TRBV segments, including TRBV5-6, TRBV5-1 and TRBV20-1, were significantly more frequent in patients than controls. The control group was slightly older than the multiple sclerosis patient group.

Libraries came from PCR. TCRdb lists the instrument as Illumina HiSeq 2500. To reduce PCR and sequencing biases, unique molecular identifiers were incorporated into the TCR beta cDNA libraries. Every 1 to 10 million input T cells yielded approximately 500,000 cDNA molecules, meaning each molecule approximated one T cell. Patient libraries were prepared and sequenced with the same protocol used for the earlier healthy control dataset. Within a given batch, samples were prepared together, multiplexed and sequenced on the same HiSeq lane. In the original analysis: Raw barcoded reads were processed with MIGEC, and single-read molecular identifier groups were discarded before consensus assembly and CDR3 extraction. VDJtools was used for post-analysis of the clonotype tables, and diversity was normalized by down-sampling every dataset to the size of the smallest sample. To correct batch-related cross-sample contamination, repertoire overlap clustering matched CDR3 amino acid sequences but not nucleotide sequences. The public reads were reprocessed in TCRdb via fastp at Q25 and MiXCR, keeping in-frame beta chains. Each CDR3 protein gets just one entry, which takes the most common genes and DNA from the rows behind it. TCRdb, rather than the study authors, made the V and J calls. The sample includes about 430,000 distinct CDR3 sequences, with roughly 38% observed a single time. Under 9% of the sample goes to the ten largest clones.

The specimen sequenced was blood. The receptor chain draws on TRBV29-1 and TRBJ2-5, with the D segment identity uncertain. The source is a girl aged 2 to 10 with multiple sclerosis. The CDR3 amino acid sequence is: CSVEDLETQYF. The DNA sequence reads TGCAGCGTTGAAGATTTAGAGACCCAGTACTTC.